The rows below give T cell receptor beta chains drawn from one sample of a study of CD8 T cells in ankylosing spondylitis. TCRdb recomputed calls from the 5' RACE reads with MiXCR, one row per CDR3 protein. The table lists 200,000 or so distinct CDR3 sequences, around 25% of them singletons. Sequencing input: blood, either unsorted or a sorted T cell fraction (not recorded which). Receptor source: a male donor with ankylosing spondylitis or in good health (not recorded which). CDR3s leave out the opening cysteine and the closing phenylalanine or tryptophan.

J | V | CDR3
TRBJ2-5 | TRBV5-8 | ASSLWGEETQY
TRBJ2-7 | TRBV12-3/TRBV12-4 | ASSLRGQGHYEQY
TRBJ2-1 | TRBV5-1 | ASSIIRDEQF
TRBJ2-5 | TRBV10-3 | AISDGSGETQY
TRBJ2-7 | TRBV5-5 | ASSLFHGRDSYEQY
TRBJ2-1 | TRBV20-1 | SAKLLAGVDDEQF
TRBJ2-7 | TRBV9 | ASSVGTGGPAYEQY
TRBJ2-2 | TRBV29-1 | SVTTRQGGGTGELF
TRBJ2-7 | TRBV20-1 | SVGLAGGIYEQY
TRBJ2-2 | TRBV5-4 | ASSSLTSGPGELF
TRBJ1-1 | TRBV6-1 | ASSLGRGSTEAF
TRBJ2-3 | TRBV7-2 | ASSTGPYTDTQY
TRBJ2-1 | TRBV20-1 | SRPGSASVQSYNEQF
TRBJ1-5 | TRBV5-1 | ASSLDGGTRQPQH
TRBJ2-6 | TRBV7-2 | ASSLQGVGANVLT
TRBJ2-1 | TRBV12-3/TRBV12-4 | ASSGLAGPSYNEQF
TRBJ2-2 | TRBV6-2/TRBV6-3 | ASSRQGVDTGELF
TRBJ2-5 | TRBV7-9 | ASSLGFEGGETQY
TRBJ1-2 | TRBV10-3 | AISGTGTGETYGYT
TRBJ1-6 | TRBV20-1 | SALLGRTYNSPLH
TRBJ2-1 | TRBV7-2 | ASRIWDTVDEQF
TRBJ2-7 | TRBV12-3/TRBV12-4 | ASRLAGGTTEQY
TRBJ2-7 | TRBV11-2 | ASSSAGVPYEQY
TRBJ1-6 | TRBV7-9 | ASSLGIPGHYNSPLH
TRBJ1-5 | TRBV6-1 | ASSSGLGGQPQH
TRBJ2-5 | TRBV4-1 | ASSQSFLAGGFQY
TRBJ2-2 | TRBV11-2 | ASSLGTPGQGGTGELF
TRBJ2-7 | TRBV20-1 | SARLSGNLDEQY
TRBJ2-1 | TRBV11-2 | ASSSRGTGGQF
TRBJ2-3 | TRBV5-1 | ASKREGNTDTQY
TRBJ2-5 | TRBV15 | ATSRLAGKETQY
TRBJ2-3 | TRBV29-1 | SGGTGAPDTQY
TRBJ2-7 | TRBV12-3/TRBV12-4 | ASSFAGEGNEQY
TRBJ2-7 | TRBV14 | ASSQDSYEQY
TRBJ2-7 | TRBV20-1 | SAQGLGLYEQY
TRBJ2-4 | TRBV5-1 | ASSLSMTGTTKNIQY
TRBJ2-3 | TRBV12-2 | ASRLAFSGLAGGLDTQY
TRBJ2-5 | TRBV7-6 | ASSYRTGYQETQY
TRBJ2-7 | TRBV6-5 | ASSYSREAQSSYEQY
TRBJ2-2 | TRBV10-3 | AISVRQGVGGELF
TRBJ2-5 | TRBV29-1 | SVAKDTGGETQY
TRBJ2-5 | TRBV29-1 | SVSGRLFSETQY
TRBJ1-5 | TRBV12-3/TRBV12-4 | ASSPDREATQH
TRBJ1-1 | TRBV12-3/TRBV12-4 | ASSTTGGADTEAF
TRBJ2-7 | TRBV5-1 | ASSLGSEIYEQY
TRBJ1-6 | TRBV5-1 | ASSLASRSSYNSPLH
TRBJ2-5 | TRBV9 | ASSDGTKQETQY
TRBJ1-2 | TRBV24-1 | ATASSKRNYGYT
TRBJ1-1 | TRBV5-1 | ASSLEWANTEAF
TRBJ2-1 | TRBV11-2 | ASSLVLSSGSVHEQF
TRBJ2-3 | TRBV12-3/TRBV12-4 | ASGQDTQY
TRBJ2-7 | TRBV12-3/TRBV12-4 | ASRSPGTGSCEQY
TRBJ2-1 | TRBV4-1 | ASSQGGYNEQF
TRBJ1-6 | TRBV20-1 | SVDSPRHNSPLH
TRBJ2-6 | TRBV29-1 | SVEGGAGANVLT
TRBJ1-2 | TRBV20-1 | SARGQGVANYGYT
TRBJ1-6 | TRBV4-3 | ASSLLDSNNSPLH